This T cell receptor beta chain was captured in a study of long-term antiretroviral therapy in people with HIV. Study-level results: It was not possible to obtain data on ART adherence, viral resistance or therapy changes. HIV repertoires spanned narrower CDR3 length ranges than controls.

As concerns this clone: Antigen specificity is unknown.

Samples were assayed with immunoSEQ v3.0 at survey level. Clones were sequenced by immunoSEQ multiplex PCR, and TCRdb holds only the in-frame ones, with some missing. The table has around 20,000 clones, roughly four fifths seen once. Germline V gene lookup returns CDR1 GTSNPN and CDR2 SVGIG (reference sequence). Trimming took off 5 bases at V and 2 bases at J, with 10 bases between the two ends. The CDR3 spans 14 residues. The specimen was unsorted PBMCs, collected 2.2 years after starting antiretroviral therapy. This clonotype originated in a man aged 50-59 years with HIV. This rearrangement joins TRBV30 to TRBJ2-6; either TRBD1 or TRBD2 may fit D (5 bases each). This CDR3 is CAWSRDAGANVLTF. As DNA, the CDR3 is TGTGCCTGGTCCAGGGACGCTGGGGCCAACGTCCTGACTTTC.